This section outlines one T cell receptor beta chain sequence together with its context. Trimming cost V 5 bases and J 4 bases, with 9 bases left between them. Germline CDR1 and CDR2: SNHLY and FYNNEI. CDR3 length: 13 amino acids. In the source study's methods: Filtering was not the same, since immunoSEQ gave junction-only sequences without quality scores. TCRdb's copy holds only in-frame clones and misses some; the assay was immunoSEQ multiplex PCR. V, J and clone size were drawn from that table, and D and trimming were deduced from the DNA. The sample holds just over 2,000,000 clones; roughly 94% are singletons and the top ten take under 0.15%. The data originate from a study of shared clonotypes between healthy human individuals. Division of CD4+ cells produced a CD45RA+ naive subset and a CD45RA-negative memory subset.

This receptor was taken from a man younger than 35 in good health. This rearrangement joins TRBV2 to TRBJ2-1; D gene ambiguous. Sequencing was done on a sample of naive CD4+ T cells sorted from blood. As to subset: CD45RA+ positively selected. The CDR3 nucleotides are TGTGCCAGCAGTCCTTCCGAGTACAATGAGCAGTTCTTC. Encoded protein: CASSPSEYNEQFF. Complete variable domain (other parts from reference TRBV2 and TRBJ2-1): EPEVTQTPSHQVTQMGQEVILRCVPISNHLYFYWYRQILGQKVEFLVSFYNNEISEKSEIFDDQFSVERPDGSNFTLKIRSTKLEDSAMYFCASSPSEYNEQFFGPGTRLTVL.